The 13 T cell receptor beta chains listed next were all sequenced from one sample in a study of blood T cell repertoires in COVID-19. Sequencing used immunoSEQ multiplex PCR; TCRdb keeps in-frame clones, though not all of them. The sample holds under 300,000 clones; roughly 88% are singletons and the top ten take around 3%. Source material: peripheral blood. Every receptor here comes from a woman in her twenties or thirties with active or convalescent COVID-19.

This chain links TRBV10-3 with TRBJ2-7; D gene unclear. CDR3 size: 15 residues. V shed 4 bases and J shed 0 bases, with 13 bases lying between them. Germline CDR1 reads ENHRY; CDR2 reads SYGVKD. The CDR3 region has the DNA TGTGCCATCAGTGCGGCCGACAAAGACTCCTACGAGCAGTACTTC. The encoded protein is CAISAADKDSYEQYF.

The CDR3 loop reads CATSDPGLAGKETQYF. The DNA for the CDR3 is TGTGCCACCAGTGATCCGGGACTAGCGGGGAAAGAGACCCAGTACTTC. The rearrangement links TRBV24-1 to TRBJ2-5; 13 nucleotides match TRBD2. The V and J ends lost 3 bases and 3 bases, in that order; junction bases with no gene match: 3. The length of the CDR3 is 16 residues. CDR1 is KGHDR, CDR2 SFDVKD, per germline.

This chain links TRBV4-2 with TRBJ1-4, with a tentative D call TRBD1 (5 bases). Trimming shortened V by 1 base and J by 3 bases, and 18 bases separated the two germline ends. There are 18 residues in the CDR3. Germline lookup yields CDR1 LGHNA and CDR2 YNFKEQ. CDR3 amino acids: CASSQGSGGRDANEKLFF. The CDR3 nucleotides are TGTGCCAGCAGCCAAGGGAGCGGGGGGAGGGATGCTAATGAAAAACTGTTTTTT.

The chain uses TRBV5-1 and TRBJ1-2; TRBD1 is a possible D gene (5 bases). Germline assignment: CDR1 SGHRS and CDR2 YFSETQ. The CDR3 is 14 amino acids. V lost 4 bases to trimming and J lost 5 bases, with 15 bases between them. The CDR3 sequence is CASSPGSGGYGYTF. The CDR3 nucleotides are TGCGCCAGCAGCCCTGGGTCGGGGGGGTATGGCTACACCTTC.

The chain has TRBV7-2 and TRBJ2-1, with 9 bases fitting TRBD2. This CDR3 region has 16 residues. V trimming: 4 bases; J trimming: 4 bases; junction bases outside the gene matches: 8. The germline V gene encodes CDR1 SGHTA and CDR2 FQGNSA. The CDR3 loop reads CASSSTRLAAYNEQFF. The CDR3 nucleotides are TGTGCCAGCAGCTCGACAAGACTAGCGGCTTACAATGAGCAGTTCTTC.

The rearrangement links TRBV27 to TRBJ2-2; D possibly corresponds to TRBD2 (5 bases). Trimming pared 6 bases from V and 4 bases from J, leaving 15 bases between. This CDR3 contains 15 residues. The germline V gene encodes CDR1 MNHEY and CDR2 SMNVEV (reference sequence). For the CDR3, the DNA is TGTGCCAGCAGCACAAGCGGAAAATTCACCGGGGAGCTGTTTTTT. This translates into CASSTSGKFTGELFF.

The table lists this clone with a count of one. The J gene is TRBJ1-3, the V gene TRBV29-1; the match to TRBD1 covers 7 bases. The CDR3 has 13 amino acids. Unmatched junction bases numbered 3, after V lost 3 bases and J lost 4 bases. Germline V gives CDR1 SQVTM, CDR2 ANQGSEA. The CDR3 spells CSVEGTAGNTIYF. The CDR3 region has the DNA TGCAGCGTTGAGGGGACAGCAGGAAACACCATATATTTT.

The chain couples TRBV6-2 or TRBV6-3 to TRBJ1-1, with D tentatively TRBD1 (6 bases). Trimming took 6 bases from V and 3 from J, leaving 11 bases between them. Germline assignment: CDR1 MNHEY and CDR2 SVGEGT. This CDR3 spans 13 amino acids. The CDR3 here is CASSLRGHTEAFF. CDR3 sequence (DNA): TGTGCCAGCAGCCTCAGGGGACACACTGAAGCTTTCTTT.

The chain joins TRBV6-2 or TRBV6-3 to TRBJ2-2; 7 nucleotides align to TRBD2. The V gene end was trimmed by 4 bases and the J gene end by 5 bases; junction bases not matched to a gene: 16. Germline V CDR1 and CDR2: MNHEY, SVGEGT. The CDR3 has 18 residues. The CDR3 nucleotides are TGTGCCAGCAGTTCTCGTGAGGGAAGCGGGGTTTATACCGGGGAGCTGTTTTTT. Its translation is CASSSREGSGVYTGELFF.

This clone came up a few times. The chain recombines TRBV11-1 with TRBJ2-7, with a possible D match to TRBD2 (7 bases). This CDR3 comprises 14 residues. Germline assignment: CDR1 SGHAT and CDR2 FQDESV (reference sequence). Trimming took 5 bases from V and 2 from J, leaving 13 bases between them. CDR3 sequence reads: CASSLPGGPYEQYF. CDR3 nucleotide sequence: TGTGCCAGCAGCCTACCGGGGGGCCCCTACGAGCAGTACTTC. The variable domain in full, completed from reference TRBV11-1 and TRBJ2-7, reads EAEVAQSPRYKITEKSQAVAFWCDPISGHATLYWYRQILGQGPELLVQFQDESVVDDSQLPKDRFSAERLKGVDSTLKIQPAELGDSAMYLCASSLPGGPYEQYFGPGTRLTVT.

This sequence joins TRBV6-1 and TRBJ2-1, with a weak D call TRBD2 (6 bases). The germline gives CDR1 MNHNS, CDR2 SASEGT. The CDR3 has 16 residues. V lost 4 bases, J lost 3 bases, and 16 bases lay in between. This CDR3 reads CASSGGGGPLYNEQFF. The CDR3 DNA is TGTGCCAGCAGTGGGGGTGGAGGGCCTCTCTACAATGAGCAGTTCTTC.

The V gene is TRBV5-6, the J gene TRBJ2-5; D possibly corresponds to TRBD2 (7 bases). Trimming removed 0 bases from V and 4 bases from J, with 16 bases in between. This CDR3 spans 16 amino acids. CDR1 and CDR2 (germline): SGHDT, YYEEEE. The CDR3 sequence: CASSLVWGGLTETQYF. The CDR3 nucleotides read TGTGCCAGCAGCTTGGTCTGGGGGGGCTTGACAGAGACCCAGTACTTC. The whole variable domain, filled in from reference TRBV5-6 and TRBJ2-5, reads DAGVTQSPTHLIKTRGQQVTLRCSPKSGHDTVSWYQQALGQGPQFIFQYYEEEERQRGNFPDRFSGHQFPNYSSELNVNALLLGDSALYLCASSLVWGGLTETQYFGPGTRLLVL.

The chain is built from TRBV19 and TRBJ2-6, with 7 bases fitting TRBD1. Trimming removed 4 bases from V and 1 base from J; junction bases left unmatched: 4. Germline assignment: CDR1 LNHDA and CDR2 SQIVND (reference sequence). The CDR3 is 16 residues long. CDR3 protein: CASSTDRVSGANVLTF. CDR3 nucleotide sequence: TGTGCCAGTAGTACAGACAGGGTTTCTGGGGCCAACGTCCTGACTTTC.